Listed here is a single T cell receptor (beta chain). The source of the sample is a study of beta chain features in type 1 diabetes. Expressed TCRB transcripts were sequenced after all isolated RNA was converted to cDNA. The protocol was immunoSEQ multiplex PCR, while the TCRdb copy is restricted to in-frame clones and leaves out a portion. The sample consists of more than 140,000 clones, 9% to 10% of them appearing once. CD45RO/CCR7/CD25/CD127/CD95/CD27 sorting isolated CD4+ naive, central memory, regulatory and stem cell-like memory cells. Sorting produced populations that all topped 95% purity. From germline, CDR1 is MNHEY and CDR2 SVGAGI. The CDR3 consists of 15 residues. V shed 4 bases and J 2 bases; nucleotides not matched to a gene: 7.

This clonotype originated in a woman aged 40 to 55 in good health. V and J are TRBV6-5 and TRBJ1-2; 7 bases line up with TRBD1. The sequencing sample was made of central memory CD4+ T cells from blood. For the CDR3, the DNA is TGTGCCAGCAGTTCGATCTCGACAGGGAACTATGGCTACACCTTC. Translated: CASSSISTGNYGYTF.